This T cell receptor beta chain was found in a study of blood T cell repertoires in COVID-19. Whole-study context: The United States, Italy and Spain supplied acute and convalescent COVID-19 samples. The cDNA or gDNA used as material had been derived from T cells, B-cell-depleted T cells, or PBMCs.

Measured with immunoSEQ multiplex PCR; TCRdb has only the in-frame clones, and not every one. Among roughly 190,000 clones listed, 65% to 85% were seen once. Germline V gene data show CDR1 as SGHDN and CDR2 as FVKESK. This CDR3 region has 21 residues. Losses at the gene ends were 0 bases for V and 0 bases for J; bases not matched to a gene: 13. The sequence came from a man aged 50-59 years with active or convalescent COVID-19. The specimen sequenced was peripheral blood. V usage is TRBV14 and J usage is TRBJ1-6; 8 bases agree with TRBD1. The CDR3 region has the DNA TGTGCCAGCAGCCAAGAAATGTATGGGACAGGAAGGAGCTCCTATAATTCACCCCTCCACTTT. It codes for CASSQEMYGTGRSSYNSPLHF.